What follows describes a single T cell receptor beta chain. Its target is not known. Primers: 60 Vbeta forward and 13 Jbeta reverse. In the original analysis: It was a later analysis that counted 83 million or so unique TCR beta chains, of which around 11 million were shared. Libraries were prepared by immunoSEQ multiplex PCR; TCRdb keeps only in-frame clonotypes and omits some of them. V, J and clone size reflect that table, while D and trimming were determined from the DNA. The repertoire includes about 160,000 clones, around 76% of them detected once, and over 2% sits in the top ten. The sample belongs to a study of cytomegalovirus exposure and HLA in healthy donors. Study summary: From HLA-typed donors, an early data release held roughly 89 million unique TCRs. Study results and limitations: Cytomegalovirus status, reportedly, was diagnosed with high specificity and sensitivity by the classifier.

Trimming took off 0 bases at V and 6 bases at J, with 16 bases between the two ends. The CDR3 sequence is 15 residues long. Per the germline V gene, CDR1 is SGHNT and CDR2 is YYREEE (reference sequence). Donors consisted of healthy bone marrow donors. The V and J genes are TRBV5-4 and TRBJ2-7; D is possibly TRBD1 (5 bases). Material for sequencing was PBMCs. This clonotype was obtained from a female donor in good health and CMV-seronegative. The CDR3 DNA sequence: TGTGCCAGCAGCTTGGTAGGGCAGGGCCACCCCGAGCAGTACTTC. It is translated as CASSLVGQGHPEQYF.